Listed here are 15 T cell receptor beta chains from one sample, sequenced in a study of cytomegalovirus exposure and HLA in healthy donors. TCRdb's table, derived via immunoSEQ multiplex PCR, lists solely in-frame clones and lacks some. Of around 350,000 clones listed, 86% were seen once; the top ten hold roughly 0.82%. Material: PBMCs. The receptors were sampled from a woman in her late teens or twenties in good health and CMV-seronegative.

The chain's CDR3 is CASRSGGQPNTGELFF. In DNA, the CDR3 is TGTGCCAGTAGAAGTGGGGGACAGCCGAACACCGGGGAGCTGTTTTTT. The chain employs TRBV19 and TRBJ2-2; TRBD1 agrees at 7 bases. Germline V gene sequence: CDR1 LNHDA, CDR2 SQIVND (reference sequence). V lost 6 bases to trimming and J lost 0 bases; unmatched junction nucleotides: 7. This CDR3 contains 16 residues.

The chain employs TRBV7-9 and TRBJ1-5; D gene unclear. Trimming cost V 6 bases and J 1 base, with 10 bases left between them. Germline lookup yields CDR1 SEHNR and CDR2 FQNEAQ (reference sequence). CDR3 length: 14 amino acids. CDR3 nucleotide sequence: TGTGCCAGCAGTATTGGAGGAAGCAATCAGCCCCAGCATTTT. Translation gives CASSIGGSNQPQHF. The full variable domain, completed using reference TRBV7-9 and TRBJ1-5, is DTGVSQNPRHKITKRGQNVTFRCDPISEHNRLYWYRQTLGQGPEFLTYFQNEAQLEKSRLLSDRFSAERPKGSFSTLEIQRTEQGDSAMYLCASSIGGSNQPQHFGDGTRLSIL.

The V call is TRBV5-4, the J call TRBJ2-7, with 7 bases that match TRBD2. CDR1 and CDR2 (germline): SGHNT, YYREEE (reference sequence). The V segment lost 4 bases and the J segment 1 base; nucleotides outside the gene matches: 8. The CDR3 has 15 residues. The CDR3 reads CASSPGSGSSYEQYF. In nucleotides, the CDR3 is TGTGCCAGCAGCCCCGGTAGCGGGTCTTCCTACGAGCAGTACTTC.

V is TRBV11-2 and J is TRBJ2-1, with 8 bases aligning to TRBD2. The CDR3 loop spans 15 amino acids. The J segment lost 8 bases and the V segment lost 4 bases, leaving 10 bases of the junction unmatched. Looked up from germline, CDR1 is SGHAT and CDR2 is FQNNGV. The chain's CDR3 is CASSYQREHRDEQFF. CDR3 sequence (DNA): TGTGCCAGCAGCTATCAGCGGGAGCATAGGGATGAGCAGTTCTTC. Using reference TRBV11-2 and TRBJ2-1 for the parts outside the CDR3, the full variable domain is EAGVAQSPRYKIIEKRQSVAFWCNPISGHATLYWYQQILGQGPKLLIQFQNNGVVDDSQLPKDRFSAERLKGVDSTLKIQPAKLEDSAVYLCASSYQREHRDEQFFGPGTRLTVL.

This clone was observed a handful of times. This chain connects TRBV2 to TRBJ1-2, with D unresolved. This CDR3 comprises 11 residues. Germline values: CDR1 SNHLY, CDR2 FYNNEI. V lost 0 bases and J 13 bases, leaving 9 bases between the germline ends. The CDR3 loop is CASSEATKGTF. CDR3 nucleotides: TGTGCCAGCAGTGAAGCGACAAAAGGCACCTTC.

This clone was counted once. The genes are TRBV2 and TRBJ2-5, with D possibly being TRBD1 (5 bases). The germline V gene encodes CDR1 SNHLY and CDR2 FYNNEI. Trimming pared 7 bases from V and 7 bases from J, leaving 16 bases between. CDR3 length equals 13 residues. CDR3 residues: CASTFGHGRTQYF. The CDR3 DNA reads TGTGCCAGCACCTTCGGACACGGCCGGACCCAGTACTTC.

The chain employs TRBV18 and TRBJ2-3; D possibly corresponds to TRBD2 (6 bases). In germline, CDR1 is KGHSH, CDR2 LQKENI. CDR3 length equals 12 residues. The V and J ends lost 6 bases and 8 bases respectively, with 12 bases between them. In DNA, the CDR3 is TGTGCCAGCTCCCGCGGGGAAGGTACGCAGTATTTT. Translation gives CASSRGEGTQYF. Looking up the rest from reference TRBV18 and TRBJ2-3 gives the full variable domain: NAGVMQNPRHLVRRRGQEARLRCSPMKGHSHVYWYRQLPEEGLKFMVYLQKENIIDESGMPKERFSAEFPKEGPSILRIQQVVRGDSAAYFCASSRGEGTQYFGPGTRLTVL.

The gene calls are TRBV11-2 and TRBJ2-1, with D possibly TRBD2 on 6 matching bases. Trimming took off 5 bases at V and 0 bases at J, with 11 bases between the two ends. Germline V lookup: CDR1 SGHAT, CDR2 FQNNGV. This CDR3 has 15 amino acids. CDR3 nucleotide sequence: TGTGCCAGCAGCGGTAGCGGACCCTCCTACAATGAGCAGTTCTTC. Protein product: CASSGSGPSYNEQFF.

The chain links TRBV6-6 to TRBJ2-1; 11 positions agree with TRBD2. The CDR3 totals 14 residues. Per germline, CDR1 MNHNY and CDR2 SVGAGI (reference sequence). After removal of 7 bases from V and 7 bases from J, the junction contained 6 bases not matched to a gene. CDR3 DNA sequence: TGTGCCAGCACCCTAGCTAGCGGGGGGAATGAGCAGTTCTTC. Translating gives CASTLASGGNEQFF.

The chain has TRBV6-5 and TRBJ2-1, with D perhaps TRBD2 (7 bases). There are 15 residues in the CDR3. The V and J ends lost 0 bases and 7 bases respectively, with 13 bases between them. Germline lookup yields CDR1 MNHEY and CDR2 SVGAGI. The CDR3 here is CASSYSKGEGNEQFF. For the CDR3, the DNA is TGTGCCAGCAGTTACTCAAAGGGGGAGGGGAATGAGCAGTTCTTC.

The chain uses TRBV11-2 and TRBJ2-1, with TRBD2 matching 8 bases. The J segment lost 4 bases and the V segment lost 1 base, leaving 3 bases of the junction unmatched. This CDR3 has 15 residues. CDR1 and CDR2 (germline): SGHAT, FQNNGV. CDR3 sequence: CASSLAGGRYNEQFF. CDR3 sequence (DNA): TGTGCCAGCAGCTTAGCGGGGGGGAGATACAATGAGCAGTTCTTC.

V is TRBV15 and J is TRBJ1-2; a possible D gene is TRBD1 (5 bases). The ends were cut back, 4 bases at V and 1 base at J, with 7 bases in the middle. The V gene's germline CDR1 is LNHNV and CDR2 YYDKDF (reference sequence). The length of the CDR3 is 13 residues. The CDR3 reads CATSIRDNYGYTF. The CDR3, as DNA: TGTGCCACCAGCATCAGGGATAACTATGGCTACACCTTC.

The gene calls are TRBV7-9 and TRBJ2-7, with TRBD2 matching 13 bases. Losses at the gene ends were 4 bases for V and 1 base for J; bases not matched to a gene: 10. This CDR3 is 18 amino acids long. Germline V gene lookup returns CDR1 SEHNR and CDR2 FQNEAQ (reference sequence). The CDR3 region is CASSSSPGTSGTSYEQYF. CDR3 nucleotide sequence: TGTGCCAGCAGCTCAAGTCCCGGGACTAGCGGGACTTCCTACGAGCAGTACTTC.

The table lists this clone with a few counts. The chain recombines TRBV2 with TRBJ2-7; 8 nucleotides match TRBD1. Trimming took 7 bases from V and 3 from J; bases not matched to a gene: 8. CDR3 length: 14 amino acids. Germline assignment: CDR1 SNHLY and CDR2 FYNNEI. CDR3 loop: CASTRPGQDYEQYF. The CDR3 DNA sequence: TGTGCCAGCACCCGACCGGGACAGGACTACGAGCAGTACTTC.

V usage is TRBV18 and J usage is TRBJ2-7; TRBD1 matches 10 bases. This CDR3 region has 15 residues. The junction had 6 bases not matched to a gene; V was cut back by 6 bases and J by 1 base. Germline loops: CDR1 KGHSH, CDR2 LQKENI. The CDR3 sequence is CASSAGDRGSYEQYF. The CDR3 nucleotides are TGTGCCAGCTCGGCCGGGGACAGGGGATCCTACGAGCAGTACTTC.